A single sample gave rise to the 14 T cell receptor beta chains below, sequenced in a study of T cells in Graves' hyperthyroidism and ophthalmopathy (dated by TCRdb to the late 2010s). Library generation was performed with multiplex PCR. Instrument on record: Illumina HiSeq 2000. Amplification of TCR beta CDR3 regions was carried out from RNA transcripts. The first round of RT-PCR for the TCR CDR3 was performed with the HTBI primer set and the Qiagen OneStep RT-PCR kit. TCRdb trimmed the raw reads at Q25, called clones with MiXCR and kept productive beta chains. Duplicate CDR3 protein sequences are folded into a single record with the most common DNA and genes. The sample has about 340,000 distinct CDR3 sequences on record, over 20% of them singletons. Around 48% of the sample comes from the top ten. The sequencing sample was made of blood. Receptors were obtained from a woman between 45 and 65 years old with Graves' hyperthyroidism.

The chain carries TRBV7-6 and TRBJ2-1; 8 positions match TRBD2. Per the germline V gene, CDR1 is SGHVS and CDR2 is FNYEAQ. This CDR3 contains 15 residues. Trimming cost V 5 bases and J 5 bases; bases outside gene matches: 8. The CDR3 reads CASSPGGGSNNEQFF. The CDR3 DNA reads as TGTGCCAGCAGCCCGGGGGGGGGGAGTAACAATGAGCAGTTCTTC.

Concerning this clonotype itself: This may stem from a read error, because a much larger clone lies one nucleotide away. J is TRBJ2-5 and V is TRBV29-1, with D possibly called TRBD1 or TRBD2 (5 bases each). Trimming shortened V by 4 bases and J by 2 bases, and 17 bases separated the two germline ends. Germline loops: CDR1 SQVTM, CDR2 ANQGSEA. CDR3 length equals 15 residues. The DNA for the CDR3 is TGCAGCGTTGGAGGGGTCCTTGGGGGACAAGAGACCCAGTACTTC. Its translation is CSVGGVLGGQETQYF.

This clonotype has at least ten counts. The chain combines TRBV28 with TRBJ2-1; no reliable D call. Germline loops: CDR1 MDHEN, CDR2 SYDVKM. The V end was cut by 2 bases, the J end by 10 bases, with 6 bases between. The CDR3 totals 11 residues. The CDR3 DNA reads as TGTGCCAGCAGTTTAAGAACCGAGCAGTTCTTC. Amino acids: CASSLRTEQFF.

There are many counts of this clonotype. V and J are TRBV18 and TRBJ2-7, with D unclear. Trimming cost V 8 bases and J 1 base, with 15 bases left between them. The CDR3 is 14 amino acids. From germline, CDR1 is KGHSH and CDR2 LQKENI. CDR3 coding DNA: TGTGCCAGCACTAATCAGGACGGATCCTACGAGCAGTACTTC. Translated, it gives CASTNQDGSYEQYF. Full variable domain (remainder filled in from reference TRBV18 and TRBJ2-7): NAGVMQNPRHLVRRRGQEARLRCSPMKGHSHVYWYRQLPEEGLKFMVYLQKENIIDESGMPKERFSAEFPKEGPSILRIQQVVRGDSAAYFCASTNQDGSYEQYFGPGTRLTVT.

The gene calls are TRBV27 and TRBJ2-3; TRBD2 aligns across 7 bases. This CDR3 is built from 14 residues. V lost 3 bases and J lost 4; bases outside the gene matches: 4. The germline V gene encodes CDR1 MNHEY and CDR2 SMNVEV (reference sequence). The CDR3, as DNA: TGTGCCAGCAGTTTGCGGGAGCGCTCAGATACGCAGTATTTT. Translated: CASSLRERSDTQYF.

The chain couples TRBV5-1 to TRBJ2-7, with 7 bases fitting TRBD1. Unmatched junction bases numbered 5, after V lost 0 bases and J lost 5 bases. Germline CDR1 reads SGHRS; CDR2 reads YFSETQ. This CDR3 is 14 amino acids long. The CDR3 nucleotides read TGCGCCAGCAGCTTGGGACAGGGCGGCAACGAGCAGTACTTC. It yields the protein CASSLGQGGNEQYF.

This clonotype was observed at least ten times. The rearrangement links TRBV11-2 to TRBJ2-1; possible D gene TRBD1, 7 bases. From germline, CDR1 is SGHAT and CDR2 FQNNGV. Trimming removed 5 bases at V and 2 bases at J, with 13 bases between. The CDR3 is 15 residues long. The CDR3 spells CASSRAGQTYNEQFF. CDR3 sequence (DNA): TGTGCCAGCAGCCGGGCGGGACAGACCTACAATGAGCAGTTCTTC.

At least ten counts were recorded for this clonotype. The J gene is TRBJ2-1, the V gene TRBV6-1; D might be TRBD1 (5 bases). The CDR3 loop spans 14 amino acids. The germline V and J ends were trimmed by 2 bases and 5 bases, with 10 bases remaining between them. Germline CDR1 is MNHNS and CDR2 is SASEGT. The CDR3 reads CASSELRGHNEQFF. For the CDR3, the DNA is TGTGCCAGCAGTGAACTAAGGGGCCACAATGAGCAGTTCTTC.

V and J are TRBV25-1 and TRBJ1-2; D call uncertain. CDR3 length: 13 amino acids. The V gene lost 5 bases and the J gene lost 6 bases, with 13 bases spanning the gap. Germline assignment: CDR1 MGHDK and CDR2 SYGVNS. The chain's CDR3 is CASSRTSGNGYTF. CDR3 bases: TGTGCCAGCAGTCGAACCTCGGGCAATGGCTACACCTTC.

The chain uses TRBV15 and TRBJ2-1; the D is unclear. Germline loops: CDR1 LNHNV, CDR2 YYDKDF (reference sequence). V was shortened by 1 base and J by 10 bases, with 14 bases between the two germline ends. CDR3 length: 14 amino acids. The chain's CDR3 is CATSRVRLASEQFF. The CDR3 DNA reads as TGTGCCACCAGCAGAGTTCGACTCGCCAGCGAGCAGTTCTTC.

This chain uses TRBV12-3 or TRBV12-4 with TRBJ2-7; 8 bases line up with TRBD2. J was trimmed by 6 bases and V by 6 bases; bases with no gene match: 10. The CDR3 is made up of 14 amino acids. The CDR3 nucleotides read TGTGCCAGCAGCCCGGGACTAGTGAGTACCGAGCAGTACTTC. Its translation: CASSPGLVSTEQYF.

This clonotype appeared many times. The CDR3 sequence is CATSDPSVETQYF. For the CDR3, the DNA is TGTGCCACCAGTGATCCTAGTGTGGAGACCCAGTACTTC. J is TRBJ2-5 and V is TRBV24-1, with D uncertain. There are 13 residues in the CDR3. In germline, CDR1 is KGHDR, CDR2 SFDVKD. Trimming took 3 bases from V and 5 from J, leaving 9 bases between them.

Of note for this clonotype: The conserved phenylalanine or tryptophan is not found at the CDR3 terminus, so this likely reflects a read error. The chain links TRBV6-5 to TRBJ2-2, with D possibly matching TRBD2 (6 bases). V was trimmed by 0 bases and J by 7 bases, leaving 18 bases between them. CDR1 and CDR2 (germline): MNHEY, SVGAGI. This CDR3 spans 17 amino acids. The CDR3 DNA reads as TGTGCCAGCAGTTACTCGAAACGGGACTTACGCGTCGGGGAGCTGTTTCTT. As protein: CASSYSKRDLRVGELFL.

This sequence joins TRBV5-5 and TRBJ2-3; 13 bases map to TRBD2. The CDR3 is 18 amino acids. The germline V gene has CDR1 SGHKS and CDR2 YYEKEE (reference sequence). Trimming took 2 bases from V and 2 from J; bases not matched to a gene: 8. This CDR3 reads CASSLWTSGRGVTDTQYF. CDR3 nucleotides: TGTGCCAGCAGCTTATGGACTAGCGGGAGAGGTGTCACAGATACGCAGTATTTT.